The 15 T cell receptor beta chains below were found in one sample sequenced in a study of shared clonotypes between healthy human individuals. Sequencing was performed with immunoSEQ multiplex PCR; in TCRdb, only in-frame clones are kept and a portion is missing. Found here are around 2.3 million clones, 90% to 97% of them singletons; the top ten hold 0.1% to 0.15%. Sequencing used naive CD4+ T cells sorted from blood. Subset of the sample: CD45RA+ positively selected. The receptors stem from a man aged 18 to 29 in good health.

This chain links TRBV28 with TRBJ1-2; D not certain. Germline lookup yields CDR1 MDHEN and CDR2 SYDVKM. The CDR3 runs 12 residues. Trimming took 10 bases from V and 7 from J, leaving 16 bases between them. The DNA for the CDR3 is TGTGCCACCCTGACCCAAGTCGGTGGCTACACCTTC. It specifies CATLTQVGGYTF.

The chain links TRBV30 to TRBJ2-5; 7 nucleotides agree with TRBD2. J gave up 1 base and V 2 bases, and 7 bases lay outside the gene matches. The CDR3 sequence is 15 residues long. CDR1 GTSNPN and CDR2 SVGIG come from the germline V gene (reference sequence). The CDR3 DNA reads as TGTGCCTGGAGTCTATCTGGACTAGTCCAAGAGACCCAGTACTTC. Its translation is CAWSLSGLVQETQYF.

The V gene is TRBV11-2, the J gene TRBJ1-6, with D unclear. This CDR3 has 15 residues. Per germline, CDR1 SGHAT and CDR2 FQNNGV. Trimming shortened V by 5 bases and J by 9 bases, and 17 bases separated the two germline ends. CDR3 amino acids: CASSGDIQITSPLHF. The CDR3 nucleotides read TGTGCCAGCAGCGGCGATATTCAGATTACTTCACCCCTCCACTTT.

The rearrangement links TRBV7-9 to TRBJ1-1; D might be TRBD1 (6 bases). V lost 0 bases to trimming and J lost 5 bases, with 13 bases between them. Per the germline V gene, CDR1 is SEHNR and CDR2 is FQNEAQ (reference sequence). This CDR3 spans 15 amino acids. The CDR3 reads CASSLAQGLRTEAFF. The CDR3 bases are TGTGCCAGCAGCTTAGCGCAGGGGCTAAGGACTGAAGCTTTCTTT.

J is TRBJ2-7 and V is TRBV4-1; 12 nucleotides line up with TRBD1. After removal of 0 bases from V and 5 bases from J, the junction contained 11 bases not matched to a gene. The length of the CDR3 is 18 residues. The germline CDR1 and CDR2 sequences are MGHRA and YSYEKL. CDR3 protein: CASSQDRGGTGGIHEQYF. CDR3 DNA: TGCGCCAGCAGCCAAGATCGAGGTGGGACAGGGGGCATCCACGAGCAGTACTTC.

CDR3 in amino acids: CAISWDREGAGANVLTF. The DNA for the CDR3 is TGTGCCATCAGCTGGGACAGGGAGGGAGCTGGGGCCAACGTCCTGACTTTC. The chain recombines TRBV10-3 with TRBJ2-6, with 9 positions matching TRBD1. This CDR3 contains 17 residues. Unmatched junction bases numbered 8, after V lost 6 bases and J lost 2 bases. CDR1 ENHRY and CDR2 SYGVKD come from the germline V gene.

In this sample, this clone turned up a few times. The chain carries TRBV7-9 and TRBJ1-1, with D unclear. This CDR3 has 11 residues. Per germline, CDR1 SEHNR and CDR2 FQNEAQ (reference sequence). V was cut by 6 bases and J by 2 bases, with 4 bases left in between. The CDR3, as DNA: TGTGCCAGCAGACGTAACACTGAAGCTTTCTTT. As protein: CASRRNTEAFF.

CDR3 residues: CAEGDYEQYF. CDR3 coding DNA: TGTGCCGAAGGGGACTACGAGCAGTACTTC. V and J are TRBV7-9 and TRBJ2-7, with D possibly being TRBD1 (5 bases). This CDR3 is built from 10 residues. Between the trimmed V and J ends, which lost 11 bases and 3 bases, there was a span of 8 bases. The germline CDR1 and CDR2 sequences are SEHNR and FQNEAQ (reference sequence).

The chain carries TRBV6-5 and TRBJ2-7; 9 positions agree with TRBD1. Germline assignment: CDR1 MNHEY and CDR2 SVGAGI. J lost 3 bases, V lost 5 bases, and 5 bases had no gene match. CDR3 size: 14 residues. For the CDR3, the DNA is TGTGCCAGCAGTCTCGGGACAGGGTTCTACGAGCAGTACTTC. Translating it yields CASSLGTGFYEQYF.

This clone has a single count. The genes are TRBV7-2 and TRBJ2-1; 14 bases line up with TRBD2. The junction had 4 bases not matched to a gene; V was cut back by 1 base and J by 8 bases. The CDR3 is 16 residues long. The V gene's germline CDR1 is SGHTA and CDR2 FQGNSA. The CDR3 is CASSLVGLAGAHEQFF. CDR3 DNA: TGTGCCAGCAGCTTAGTGGGACTAGCGGGAGCGCATGAGCAGTTCTTC.

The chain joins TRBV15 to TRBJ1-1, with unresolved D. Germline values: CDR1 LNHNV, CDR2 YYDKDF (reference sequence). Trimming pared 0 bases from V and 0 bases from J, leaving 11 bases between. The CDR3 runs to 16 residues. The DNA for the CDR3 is TGTGCCACCAGCAGAGATTTAACCTACATGAACACTGAAGCTTTCTTT. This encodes CATSRDLTYMNTEAFF.

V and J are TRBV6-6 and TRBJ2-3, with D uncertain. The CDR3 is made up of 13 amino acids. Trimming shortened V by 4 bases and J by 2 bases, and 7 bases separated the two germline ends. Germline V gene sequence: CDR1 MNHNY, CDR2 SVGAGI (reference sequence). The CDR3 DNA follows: TGTGCCAGCAGTTCGCCGGTCACAGATACGCAGTATTTT. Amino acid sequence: CASSSPVTDTQYF.

DNA for the CDR3: TGTGCCACCTCGTCACACCTATCGAACACTGAAGCTTTCTTT. Translation: CATSSHLSNTEAFF. The V and J genes are TRBV6-1 and TRBJ1-1; D is undetermined. The germline V and J ends were trimmed by 10 bases and 1 base, with 16 bases remaining between them. The CDR3 consists of 14 residues. CDR1 and CDR2 from the germline V gene are MNHNS and SASEGT.

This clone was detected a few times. CDR3 nucleotide sequence: TGTGCCAGCAGTTTACCCTTTCCGAATCAGCCCCAGCATTTT. Protein: CASSLPFPNQPQHF. The rearrangement joins TRBV28 to TRBJ1-5; D call uncertain. V lost 2 bases, J lost 4 bases, and 9 bases lay in between. The CDR3 is made up of 14 amino acids. Germline lookup yields CDR1 MDHEN and CDR2 SYDVKM.

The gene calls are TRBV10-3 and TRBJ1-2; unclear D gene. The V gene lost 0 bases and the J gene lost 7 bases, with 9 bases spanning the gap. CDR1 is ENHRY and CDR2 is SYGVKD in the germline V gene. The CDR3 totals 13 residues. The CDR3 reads CAISESWSSGYTF. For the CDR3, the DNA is TGTGCCATCAGTGAGTCGTGGTCGAGTGGCTACACCTTC.